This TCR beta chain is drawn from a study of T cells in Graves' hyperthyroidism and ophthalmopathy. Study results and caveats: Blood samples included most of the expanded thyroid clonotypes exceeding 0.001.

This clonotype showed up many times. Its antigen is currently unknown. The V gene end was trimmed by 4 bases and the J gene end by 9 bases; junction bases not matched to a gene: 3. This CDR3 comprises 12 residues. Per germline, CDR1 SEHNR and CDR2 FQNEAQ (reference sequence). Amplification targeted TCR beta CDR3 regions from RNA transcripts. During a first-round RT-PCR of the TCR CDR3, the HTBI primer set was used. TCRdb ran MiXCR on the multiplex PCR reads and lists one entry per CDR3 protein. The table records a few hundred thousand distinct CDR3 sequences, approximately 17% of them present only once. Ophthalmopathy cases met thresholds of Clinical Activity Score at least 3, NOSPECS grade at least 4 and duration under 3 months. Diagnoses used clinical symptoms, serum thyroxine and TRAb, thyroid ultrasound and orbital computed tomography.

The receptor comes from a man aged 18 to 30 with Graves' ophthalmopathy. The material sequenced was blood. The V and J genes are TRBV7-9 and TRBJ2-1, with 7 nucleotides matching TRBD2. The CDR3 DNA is TGTGCCAGCAGCTCACTAGCGTTTGAGCAGTTCTTC. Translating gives CASSSLAFEQFF.